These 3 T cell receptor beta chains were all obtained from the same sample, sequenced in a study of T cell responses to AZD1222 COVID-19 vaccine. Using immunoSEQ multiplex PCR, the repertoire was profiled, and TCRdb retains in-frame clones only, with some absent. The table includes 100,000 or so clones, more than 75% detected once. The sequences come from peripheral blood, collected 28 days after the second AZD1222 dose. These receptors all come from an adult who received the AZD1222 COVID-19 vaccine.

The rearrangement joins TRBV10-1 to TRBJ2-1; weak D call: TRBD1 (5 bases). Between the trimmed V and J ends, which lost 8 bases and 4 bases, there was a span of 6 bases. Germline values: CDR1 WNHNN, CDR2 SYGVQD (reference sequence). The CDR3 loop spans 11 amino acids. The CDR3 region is CASDSYNEQFF. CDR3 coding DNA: TGCGCCAGCGACAGTTACAATGAGCAGTTCTTC.

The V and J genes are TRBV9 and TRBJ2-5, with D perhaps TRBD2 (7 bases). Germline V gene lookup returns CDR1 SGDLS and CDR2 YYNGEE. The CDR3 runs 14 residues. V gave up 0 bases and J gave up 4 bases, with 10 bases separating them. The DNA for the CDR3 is TGTGCCAGCAGCGTAGTGGGGGGGCCAGAGACCCAGTACTTC. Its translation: CASSVVGGPETQYF.

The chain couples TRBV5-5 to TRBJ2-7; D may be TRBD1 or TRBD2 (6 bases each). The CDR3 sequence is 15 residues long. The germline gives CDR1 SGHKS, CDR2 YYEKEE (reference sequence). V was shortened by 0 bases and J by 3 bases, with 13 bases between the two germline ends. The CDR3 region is CASSLVGGFSYEQYF. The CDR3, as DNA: TGTGCCAGCAGCTTGGTCGGGGGCTTTAGCTACGAGCAGTACTTC.